By share, the clone carrying this T cell receptor (beta chain) counts as medium-sized. What it binds is not known. This sample is part of a study of a mutant IDH1 vaccine in newly diagnosed glioma. Study-wide context: Once 4-6 weeks had passed after radiotherapy alone, vaccination started, or it started with temozolomide cycles. Former treatment meant radiotherapy, temozolomide, or both; the majority had gotten both.

Study results and limitations: Apparently unrelated to pseudoprogression were changes in the top peripheral T cell clonotypes.

As for time point: week 35, safety follow-up. Vaccine doses each comprised 300 ug of mutant IDH1 20-mer peptide, with topical imiquimod. Generated by immunoSEQ multiplex PCR, the TCRdb table keeps only in-frame clones and is missing some. In the table there are about 30,000 clones, roughly 80% of which are singletons. The CDR3 covers 13 residues. Trimming cost V 1 base and J 1 base, with 4 bases left between them. From germline, CDR1 is SEHNR and CDR2 FQNEAQ (reference sequence). The V and J genes are TRBV7-9 and TRBJ1-1; D unresolved. The receptor was derived from a woman aged 40 to 50 with glioma. This specimen consisted of PBMCs, obtained from a glioma patient whose treatment included an IDH1 peptide vaccine. CDR3 sequence: CASSLEGNTEAFF. In nucleotides, the CDR3 is TGTGCCAGCAGCTTAGAGGGGAACACTGAAGCTTTCTTT.